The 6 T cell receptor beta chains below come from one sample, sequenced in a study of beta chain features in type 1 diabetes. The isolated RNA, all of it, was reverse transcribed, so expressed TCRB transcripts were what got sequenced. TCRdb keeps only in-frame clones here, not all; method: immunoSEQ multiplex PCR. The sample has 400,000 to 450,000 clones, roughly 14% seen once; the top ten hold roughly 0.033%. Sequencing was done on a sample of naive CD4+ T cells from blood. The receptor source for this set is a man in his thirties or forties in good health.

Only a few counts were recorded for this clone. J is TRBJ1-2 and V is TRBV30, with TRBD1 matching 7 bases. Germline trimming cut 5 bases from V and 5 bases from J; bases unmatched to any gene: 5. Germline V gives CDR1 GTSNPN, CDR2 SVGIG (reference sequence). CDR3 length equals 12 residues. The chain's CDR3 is CAWGQARYGYTF. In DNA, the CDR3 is TGTGCCTGGGGACAGGCCCGGTATGGCTACACCTTC.

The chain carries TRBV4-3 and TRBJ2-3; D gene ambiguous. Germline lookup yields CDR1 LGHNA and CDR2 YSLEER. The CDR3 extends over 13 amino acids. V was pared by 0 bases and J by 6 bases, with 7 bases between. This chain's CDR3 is CASSQDFGDTQYF. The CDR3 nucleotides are TGCGCCAGCAGCCAAGATTTCGGGGATACGCAGTATTTT.

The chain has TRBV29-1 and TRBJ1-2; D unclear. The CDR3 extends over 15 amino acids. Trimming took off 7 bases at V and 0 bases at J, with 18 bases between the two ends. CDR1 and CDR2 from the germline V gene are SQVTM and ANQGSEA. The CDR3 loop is CSAGRALGTNYGYTF. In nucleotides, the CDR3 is TGCAGCGCCGGACGGGCCCTCGGAACTAACTATGGCTACACCTTC.

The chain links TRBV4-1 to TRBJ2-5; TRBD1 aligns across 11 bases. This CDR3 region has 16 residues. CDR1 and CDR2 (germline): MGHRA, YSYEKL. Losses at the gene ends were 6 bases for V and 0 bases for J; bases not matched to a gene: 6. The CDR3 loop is CASSTGTGGYQETQYF. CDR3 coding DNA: TGCGCCAGCAGTACCGGGACAGGGGGTTACCAAGAGACCCAGTACTTC.

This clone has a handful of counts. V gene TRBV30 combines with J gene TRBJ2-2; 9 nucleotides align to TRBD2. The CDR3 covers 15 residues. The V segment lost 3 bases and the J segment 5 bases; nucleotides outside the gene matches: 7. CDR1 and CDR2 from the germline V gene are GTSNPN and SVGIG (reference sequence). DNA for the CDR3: TGTGCCTGGAGCGTAGCGGGAGTAGATACCGGGGAGCTGTTTTTT. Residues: CAWSVAGVDTGELFF. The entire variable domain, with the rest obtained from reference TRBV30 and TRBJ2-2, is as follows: SQTIHQWPATLVQPVGSPLSLECTVEGTSNPNLYWYRQAAGRGLQLLFYSVGIGQISSEVPQNLSASRPQDRQFILSSKKLLLSDSGFYLCAWSVAGVDTGELFFGEGSRLTVL.

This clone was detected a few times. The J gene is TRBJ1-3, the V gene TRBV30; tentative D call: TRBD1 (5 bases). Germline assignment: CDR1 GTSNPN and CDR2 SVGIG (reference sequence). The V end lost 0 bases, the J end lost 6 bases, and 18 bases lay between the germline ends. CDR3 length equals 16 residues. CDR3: CAWSVRATGKENTIYF. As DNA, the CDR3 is TGTGCCTGGAGTGTCAGGGCAACAGGAAAGGAAAACACCATATATTTT.